The entry that follows covers one TCR beta chain sequence. The V segment lost 7 bases and the J segment 0 bases; nucleotides outside the gene matches: 6. Germline V gene lookup returns CDR1 SEHNR and CDR2 FQNEAQ (reference sequence). The CDR3 totals 14 residues. This entry comes from a study of blood T cell repertoires in COVID-19. Study overall: The cDNA or gDNA used as material had been derived from T cells, B-cell-depleted T cells, or PBMCs.

This table comes from immunoSEQ multiplex PCR, and its TCRdb copy is limited to in-frame clones, with some not included. The repertoire holds 120,000 to 150,000 clones, with around 89% as singletons. This sequence joins TRBV7-9 and TRBJ2-7, with 7 bases that match TRBD1. Sequences were obtained from PBMCs or T cells enriched from blood (not recorded which). This clonotype was sampled from a woman aged 25 to 39 with acute COVID-19. For the CDR3, the DNA is TGTGCCAGCACCGGGACAGCAAGCTCCTACGAGCAGTACTTC. It translates to CASTGTASSYEQYF.